The present TCR beta chain was sequenced within a study of blood T cell repertoires in COVID-19 (dated by TCRdb to 2020 to 2022). General notes on the study: Samples covering the acute and convalescent phases of COVID-19 were provided by collaborators in the United States, Italy and Spain. The prospective study material was composed of cDNA or gDNA derived from T cells, B-cell-depleted T cells, or PBMCs. HLA class I and class II types, where available, came from metadata supplied by the sample provider rather than from assay-based typing. A de-identified subject ID, COVID-19 status, age in years and sex were almost always included in the sample metadata. The samples were drawn from the first 160 participants of the ongoing ImmuneRACE study and from 950 to 1,500 subjects provided by 6 global collaborators. A freely available public database, intended as a resource for researchers studying the immune response to SARS-CoV-2, is where the repertoires were released. Deeply sampled blood TCRbeta repertoires from subjects exposed to, actively infected with, or recovered from COVID-19 were included in the dataset.

V is reduced by 3 bases and J by 1 base, leaving a spacing of 15 bases between them. There are 16 amino acids in the CDR3, from cysteine to phenylalanine inclusive. Just CDR3 DNA is preserved here, 48 bases in frame from base 1. The germline V gene (reference sequence) sets CDR1 to LNHDA and CDR2 to SQIVND. Results the study describes overall, beyond this receptor: How much clinical and demographic metadata was included differed by source and by participant, and the metadata was provided uncurated.

In regard to this clone: What this receptor recognizes is not known. Base qualities are not at hand, and no much larger clone is one base apart.

Samples from volunteer blood donors who had recovered from COVID-19 were contributed by a second Seattle source. Each collaborating institution followed its own protocols to collect whole blood in K2EDTA tubes. For TCRbeta analysis, collaborator samples were shipped as frozen whole blood, as isolated PBMCs, or as DNA extracted from either sample type. TCRbeta CDR3 regions were amplified from genomic DNA using the immunoSEQ Assay, a bias-controlled multiplex PCR. In the source study's methods: The number of nucleated cells in each sample was estimated by amplification of reference gene primers within the assay. To quantify the absolute abundance of each unique TCRbeta CDR3 rearrangement, sequence reads were collapsed and filtered. For each sample, productive Simpson clonality was calculated by taking the square root of Simpson's diversity index across productive rearrangements. What TCRdb holds here is the immuneACCESS table cut down to in-frame rearrangements. Part of the clones is not present; checked against another copy, under half of the missing clones reflect an unresolved V gene, and the others are unexplained. Clone size and V and J calls were adopted from that table, with D and trimming inferred from the DNA. Counted in this sample were 120,000 to 150,000 clones; about nine tenths of them appeared once. Around 40% of the sample belongs to the ten largest clones.

Source material: peripheral blood. This TCR came from a man aged 45 to 65 who had recovered from COVID-19. The receptor chain draws on TRBV19 and TRBJ1-1; a weak D assignment points to TRBD1 (6 bases agree). The CDR3 region has the sequence CASSMVDRSWNTEAFF. The sequence in DNA is TGTGCCAGTAGTATGGTCGACAGGTCTTGGAACACTGAAGCTTTCTTT.